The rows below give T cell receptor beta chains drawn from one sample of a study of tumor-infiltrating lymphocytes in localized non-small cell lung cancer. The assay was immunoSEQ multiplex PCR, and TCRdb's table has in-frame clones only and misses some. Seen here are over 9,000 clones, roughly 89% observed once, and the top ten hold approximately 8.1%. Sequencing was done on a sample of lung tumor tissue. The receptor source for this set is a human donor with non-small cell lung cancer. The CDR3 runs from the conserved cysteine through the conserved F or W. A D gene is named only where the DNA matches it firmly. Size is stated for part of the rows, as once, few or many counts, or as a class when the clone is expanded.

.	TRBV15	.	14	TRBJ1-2	TGTGCCACCAGCAGCCAGAGGACCTTCTATGGCTACACCTTC	CATSSQRTFYGYTF
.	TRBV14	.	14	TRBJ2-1	TGTGCCAGCAGCGTTTTTGACGGGGCGGCCGAGCAGTTCTTC	CASSVFDGAAEQFF
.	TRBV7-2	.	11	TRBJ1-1	TGTGCCAGCAGCTTGGGACGACAAGCCCTCTTT	CASSLGRQALF
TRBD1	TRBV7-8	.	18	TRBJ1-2	TGTGCCAGCAGTTATGAACCTCCTTTGACAGGGGCGTTGAATGGCTACACCTTC	CASSYEPPLTGALNGYTF
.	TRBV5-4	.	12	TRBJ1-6	TGTGCCAGCAGCTCGTTTGGTTCACCCCTCCACTTT	CASSSFGSPLHF
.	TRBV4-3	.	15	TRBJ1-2	TGCGCCAGCAGCCAACTTCCGGCAGAAAAGTATGGCTACACCTTC	CASSQLPAEKYGYTF
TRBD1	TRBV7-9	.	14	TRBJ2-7	TGTGCCAGCAGCGCCCGGGACAGACCCTACGAGCAGTACTTC	CASSARDRPYEQYF
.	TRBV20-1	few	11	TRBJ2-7	TGCAGTGCTCGCGGACCGAAGGAGCAGTACTTC	CSARGPKEQYF
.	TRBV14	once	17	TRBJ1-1	TGTGCCAGCAGCCAAGAGGGGACCCAACCGAGTGCCACTGAAGCTTTCTTT	CASSQEGTQPSATEAFF
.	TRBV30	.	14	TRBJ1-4	TGTGCCTGGAGTGTAACCCGCACCCTCGAAAAACTGTTTTTT	CAWSVTRTLEKLFF
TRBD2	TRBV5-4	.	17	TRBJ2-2	TGTGCCAGCAGCCCGGCCGGGACTAGCGGGAGGGCCGGGGAGCTGTTTTTT	CASSPAGTSGRAGELFF
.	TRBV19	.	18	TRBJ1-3	TGTGCCAGTAGTTTCCGACAGGAGAAGGATCTAGGTGGAAACACCATATATTTT	CASSFRQEKDLGGNTIYF
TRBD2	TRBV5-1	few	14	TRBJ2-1	TGCGCCAGCAGCTTACGGGAGGGATACAATGAGCAGTTCTTC	CASSLREGYNEQFF
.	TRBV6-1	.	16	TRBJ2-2	TGTGCCAGCAGTGAAAGGCACCCCTCGGACACCGGGGAGCTGTTTTTT	CASSERHPSDTGELFF
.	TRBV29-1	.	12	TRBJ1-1	TGCAGCGCTGGGGGCGGTAAAACTGAAGCTTTCTTT	CSAGGGKTEAFF
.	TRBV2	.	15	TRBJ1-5	TGTGCCAGCAGTGCGTTCCCCTGGGGCAATCAGCCCCAGCATTTT	CASSAFPWGNQPQHF
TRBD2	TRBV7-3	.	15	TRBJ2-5	TGTGCCAGCAGCCAGACTAGCGGGAATGGAGAGACCCAGTACTTC	CASSQTSGNGETQYF
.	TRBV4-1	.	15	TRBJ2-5	TGCGCCAGCAGCCAAGTTGAGGGGCGCGGAGAGACCCAGTACTTC	CASSQVEGRGETQYF
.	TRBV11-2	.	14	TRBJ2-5	TGTGCCAGCAGCTTACCTGGCAGTCAAGAGACCCAGTACTTC	CASSLPGSQETQYF
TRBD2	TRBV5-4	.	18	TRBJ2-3	TGTGCCAGCAGCCTCCTAGCGGGGGGGAGAAGGGGCACAGATACGCAGTATTTT	CASSLLAGGRRGTDTQYF
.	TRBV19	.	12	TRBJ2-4	TGTGCCAGTTGGGGGGAGAAAAACATTCAGTACTTC	CASWGEKNIQYF
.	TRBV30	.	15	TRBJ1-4	TGTGCCTGGAGTAGAGCAGGGTCGGTTAATGAAAAACTGTTTTTT	CAWSRAGSVNEKLFF
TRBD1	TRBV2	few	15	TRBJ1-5	TGTGCCAGCAGAGTTGACAGGGTGAGCAATCAGCCCCAGCATTTT	CASRVDRVSNQPQHF
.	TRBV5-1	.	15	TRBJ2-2	TGCGCCAGCAGCTTCACTAGCCGCTACACCGGGGAGCTGTTTTTT	CASSFTSRYTGELFF
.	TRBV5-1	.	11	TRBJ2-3	TGCGCCAGCCCCGTTGCCGATACGCAGTATTTT	CASPVADTQYF
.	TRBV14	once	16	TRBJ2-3	TGTGCCAGCAGCCCCCTTGGGACAACGAGCACAGATACGCAGTATTTT	CASSPLGTTSTDTQYF
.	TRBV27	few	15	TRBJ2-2	TGTGCCAGCACCATGTGGGGGTCGAACACCGGGGAGCTGTTTTTT	CASTMWGSNTGELFF
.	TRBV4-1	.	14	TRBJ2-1	TGCGCCAGCAGCCAAGAAGGCAGGGGAAATGAGCAGTTCTTC	CASSQEGRGNEQFF
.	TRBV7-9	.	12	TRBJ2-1	TGTGCCAGCAGCTTAACGTACAATGAGCAGTTCTTC	CASSLTYNEQFF